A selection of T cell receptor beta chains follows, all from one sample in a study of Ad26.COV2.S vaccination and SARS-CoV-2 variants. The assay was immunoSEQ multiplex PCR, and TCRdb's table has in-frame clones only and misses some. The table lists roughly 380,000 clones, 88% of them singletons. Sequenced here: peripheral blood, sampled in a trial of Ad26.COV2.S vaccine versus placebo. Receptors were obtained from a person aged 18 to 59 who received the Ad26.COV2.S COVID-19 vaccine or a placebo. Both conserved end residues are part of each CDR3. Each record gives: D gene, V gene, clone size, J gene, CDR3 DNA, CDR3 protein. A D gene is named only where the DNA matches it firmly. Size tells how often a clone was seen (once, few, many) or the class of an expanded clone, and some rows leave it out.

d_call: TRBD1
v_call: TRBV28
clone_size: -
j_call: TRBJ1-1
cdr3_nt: TGTGCCAGCAGTTACATTGGGGCAGGGGGATTGAACACTGAAGCTTTCTTT
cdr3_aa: CASSYIGAGGLNTEAFF

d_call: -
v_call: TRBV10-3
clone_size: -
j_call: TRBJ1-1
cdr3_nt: TGTGCCATCAGTGACCCCTTGCAAGGCGTCACTGAAGCTTTCTTT
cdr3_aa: CAISDPLQGVTEAFF

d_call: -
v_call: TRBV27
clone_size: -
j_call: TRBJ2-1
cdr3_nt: TGTGCCAGCAGTTGGGACGGCTATGAGCAGTTCTTC
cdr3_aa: CASSWDGYEQFF

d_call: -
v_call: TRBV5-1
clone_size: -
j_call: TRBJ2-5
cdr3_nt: TGCGCCAGCAGATACCAAGAGACCCAGTACTTC
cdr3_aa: CASRYQETQYF

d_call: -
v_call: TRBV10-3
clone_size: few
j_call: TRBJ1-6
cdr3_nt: TGTGCCATCAGTGAGGAGGGGAATAATTCACCCCTCCACTTT
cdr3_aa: CAISEEGNNSPLHF

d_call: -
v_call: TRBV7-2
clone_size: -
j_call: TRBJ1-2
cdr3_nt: TGTGCCAGCAGCTTAGAGGGGGTTCATGGCTACACCTTC
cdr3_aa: CASSLEGVHGYTF

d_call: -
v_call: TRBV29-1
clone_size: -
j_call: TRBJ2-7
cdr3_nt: TGCAGCGTTGAACTACAGGGAAGGGGAGACTACGAGCAGTACTTC
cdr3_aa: CSVELQGRGDYEQYF

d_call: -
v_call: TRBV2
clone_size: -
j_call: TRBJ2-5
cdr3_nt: TGTGCCAGCAGTGAAGGAAGACCCGGGACAGCGGGGGAGACCCAGTACTTC
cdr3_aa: CASSEGRPGTAGETQYF

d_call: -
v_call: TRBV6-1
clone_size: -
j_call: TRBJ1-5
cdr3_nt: TGTGCCAGCAGTGAAGGGCCGGAAATCAATCAGCCCCAGCATTTT
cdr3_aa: CASSEGPEINQPQHF

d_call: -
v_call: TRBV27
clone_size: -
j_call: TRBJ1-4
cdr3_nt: TGTGCCAGCAGTCCCCGATACGTCACCCGAGGCAATGAAAAACTGTTTTTT
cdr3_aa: CASSPRYVTRGNEKLFF

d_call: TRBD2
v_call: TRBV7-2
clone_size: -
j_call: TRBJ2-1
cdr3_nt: TGTGCCAGCAGCAAGACTAGCGGGGGGGCCAATGAGCAGTTCTTC
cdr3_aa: CASSKTSGGANEQFF

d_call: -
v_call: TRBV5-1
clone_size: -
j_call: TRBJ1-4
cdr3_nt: TGCGCCAGCAGCGGACCGGGACATCTTAATGAAAAACTGTTTTTT
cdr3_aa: CASSGPGHLNEKLFF

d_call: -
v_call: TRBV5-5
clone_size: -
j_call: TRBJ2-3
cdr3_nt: TGTGCCAGCAGCCCGGGGGTTTGGGGTAACACAGATACGCAGTATTTT
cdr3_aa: CASSPGVWGNTDTQYF

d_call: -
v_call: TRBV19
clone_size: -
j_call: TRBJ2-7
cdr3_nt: TGTGCCAGTAGTCCAGGGTTCAAGCAGTACTTC
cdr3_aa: CASSPGFKQYF

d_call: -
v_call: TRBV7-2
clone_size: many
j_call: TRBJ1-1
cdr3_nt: TGTGCCAGCAGCCTGGGGATGAACACTGAAGCTTTCTTT
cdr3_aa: CASSLGMNTEAFF

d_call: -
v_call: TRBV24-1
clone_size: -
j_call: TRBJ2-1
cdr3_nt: TGTGCCACCCCGGGACCGGGCAATGAGCAGTTCTTC
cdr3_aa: CATPGPGNEQFF

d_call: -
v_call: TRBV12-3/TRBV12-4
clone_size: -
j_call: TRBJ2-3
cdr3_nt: TGTGCCAGCAGTTTTCTCCGCCTAGATACGCAGTATTTT
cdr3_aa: CASSFLRLDTQYF

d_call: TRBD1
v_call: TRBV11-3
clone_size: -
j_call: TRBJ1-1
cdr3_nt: TGTGCCAGCAGCTTAGGACAGGGGAACACTGAAGCTTTCTTT
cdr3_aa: CASSLGQGNTEAFF

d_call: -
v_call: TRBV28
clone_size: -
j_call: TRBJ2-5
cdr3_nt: TGTGCCAGCAGTTTAGGGGGGCGAGAGACCCAGTACTTC
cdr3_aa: CASSLGGRETQYF

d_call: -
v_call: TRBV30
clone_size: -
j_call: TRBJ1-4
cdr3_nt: TGTGCCTGCGGCGGGCCCTTTGTTGCAACTAATGAAAAACTGTTTTTT
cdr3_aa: CACGGPFVATNEKLFF

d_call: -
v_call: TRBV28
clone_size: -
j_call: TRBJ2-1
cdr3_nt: TGTGCCAGCAGTTACCCTTACAGAACGTACAATGAGCAGTTCTTC
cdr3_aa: CASSYPYRTYNEQFF

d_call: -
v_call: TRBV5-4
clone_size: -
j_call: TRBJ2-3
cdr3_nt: TGTGCCAGCAGCTTGGTCGCAGGGTTAACAGATACGCAGTATTTT
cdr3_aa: CASSLVAGLTDTQYF

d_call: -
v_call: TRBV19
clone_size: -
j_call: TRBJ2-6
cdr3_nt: TGTGCCAGTAGTGACTCTGGGGCCAACGTCCTGACTTTC
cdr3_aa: CASSDSGANVLTF

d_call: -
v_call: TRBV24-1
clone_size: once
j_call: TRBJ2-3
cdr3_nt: TGTGCCACCAGTGCCGAACTAGATACGCAGTATTTT
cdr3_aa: CATSAELDTQYF

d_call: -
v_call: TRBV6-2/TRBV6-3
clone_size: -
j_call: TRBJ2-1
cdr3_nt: TGTGCCAGCAGTAACGGGAGATCCTACAATGAGCAGTTCTTC
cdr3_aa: CASSNGRSYNEQFF

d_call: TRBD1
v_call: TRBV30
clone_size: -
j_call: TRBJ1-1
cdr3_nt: TGTGCCTGGACCAGACAGGGGAACACTGAAGCTTTCTTT
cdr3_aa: CAWTRQGNTEAFF

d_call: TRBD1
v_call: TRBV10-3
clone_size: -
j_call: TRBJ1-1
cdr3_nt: TGTGCCATCAGTGAACAGACAGGGGGAACTGAAGCTTTCTTT
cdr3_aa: CAISEQTGGTEAFF

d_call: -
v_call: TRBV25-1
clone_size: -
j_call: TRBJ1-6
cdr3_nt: TGTGCCAGCAGTGACAGGGCACTGGCACCCCTCCACTTT
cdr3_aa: CASSDRALAPLHF

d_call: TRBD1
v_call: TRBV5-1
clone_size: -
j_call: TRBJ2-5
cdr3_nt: TGCGCCAGCAGCTTAGGACAGGTCATGGGAGAGACCCAGTACTTC
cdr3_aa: CASSLGQVMGETQYF

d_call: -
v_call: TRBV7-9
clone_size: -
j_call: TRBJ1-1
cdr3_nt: TGTGCCAGCAGCTCGGGACACTCCATGAACACTGAAGCTTTCTTT
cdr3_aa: CASSSGHSMNTEAFF

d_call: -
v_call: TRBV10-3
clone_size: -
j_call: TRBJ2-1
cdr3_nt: TGTGCCATCAGTGCGAACCCGGACATCTCCTACAATGAGCAGTTCTTC
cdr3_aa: CAISANPDISYNEQFF

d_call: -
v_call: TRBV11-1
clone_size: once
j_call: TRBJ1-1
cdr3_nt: TGTGCCAGCACCCAAGGTTCCGGCACTGAAGCTTTCTTT
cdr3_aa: CASTQGSGTEAFF

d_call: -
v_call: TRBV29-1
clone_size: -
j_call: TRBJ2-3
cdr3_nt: TGCAGCGTTGAAGAGTCGGCCACAGATACGCAGTATTTT
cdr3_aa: CSVEESATDTQYF

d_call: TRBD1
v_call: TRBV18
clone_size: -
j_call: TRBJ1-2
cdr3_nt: TGTGCCAGCTCACCGACAGGGCTTGGCTATGGCTACACCTTC
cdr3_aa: CASSPTGLGYGYTF

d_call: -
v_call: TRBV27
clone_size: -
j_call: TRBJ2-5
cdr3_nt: TGTGCCAGCAGCCCAGGGACGGCGGACATGCGGACCCAGTACTTC
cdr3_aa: CASSPGTADMRTQYF

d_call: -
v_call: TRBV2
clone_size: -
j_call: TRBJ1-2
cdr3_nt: TGTGCCAGCAGTCCCTATGAGAGGATCTATGGCTACACCTTC
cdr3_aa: CASSPYERIYGYTF

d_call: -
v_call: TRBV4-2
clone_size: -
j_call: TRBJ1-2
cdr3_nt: TGTGCCAGCAGCCAAGAACAGAACTATGGCTACACCTTC
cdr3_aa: CASSQEQNYGYTF

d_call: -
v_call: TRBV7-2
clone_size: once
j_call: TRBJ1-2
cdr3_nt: TGTGCCAGCAGCCGCGACAGCTACTATGGCTACACCTTC
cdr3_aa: CASSRDSYYGYTF

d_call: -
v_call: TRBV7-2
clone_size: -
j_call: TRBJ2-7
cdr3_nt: TGTGCCAGCAGCTTCGAAGGGGGGCCGAGCTCCTACGAGCAGTACTTC
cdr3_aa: CASSFEGGPSSYEQYF

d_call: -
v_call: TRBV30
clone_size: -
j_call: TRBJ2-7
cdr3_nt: TGTGCCTGGAGTCCCGGAGGGGGTGCCTACGAGCAGTACTTC
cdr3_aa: CAWSPGGGAYEQYF

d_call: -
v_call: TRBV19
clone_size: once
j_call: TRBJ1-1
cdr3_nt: TGTGCCAGTAGTGTAGGGGTGAACACTGAAGCTTTCTTT
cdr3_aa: CASSVGVNTEAFF

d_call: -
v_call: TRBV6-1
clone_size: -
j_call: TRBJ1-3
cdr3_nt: TGTGCCAGCAGTGAGGGGACTAACGTGCGGGGAAACACCATATATTTT
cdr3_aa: CASSEGTNVRGNTIYF

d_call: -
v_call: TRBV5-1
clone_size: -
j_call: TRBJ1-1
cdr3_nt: TGCGCCAGCAGCTTGGTCAGGAACACTGAAGCTTTCTTT
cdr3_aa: CASSLVRNTEAFF

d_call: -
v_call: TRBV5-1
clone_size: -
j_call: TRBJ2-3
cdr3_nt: TGCGCCAGCAGCTTGGCCTGGTACAGGGACACAGATACGCAGTATTTT
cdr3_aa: CASSLAWYRDTDTQYF

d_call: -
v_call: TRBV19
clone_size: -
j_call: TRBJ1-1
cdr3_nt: TGTGCCAGTAGTCACAGAGACACTGAAGCTTTCTTT
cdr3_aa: CASSHRDTEAFF

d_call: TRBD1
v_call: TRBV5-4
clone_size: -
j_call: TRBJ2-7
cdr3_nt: TGTGCCAGCAGCTACGACAGGGCCCCATCCTACGAGCAGTACTTC
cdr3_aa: CASSYDRAPSYEQYF

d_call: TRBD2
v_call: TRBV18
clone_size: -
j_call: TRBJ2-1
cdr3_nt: TGTGCCAGCTCTCCCGGGACTAGCGGGGGGCTCAGGGGCTACAATGAGCAGTTCTTC
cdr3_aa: CASSPGTSGGLRGYNEQFF

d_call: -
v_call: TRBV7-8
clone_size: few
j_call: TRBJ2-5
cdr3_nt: TGTGCCATGGGGGACGTAGAGACCCAGTACTTC
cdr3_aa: CAMGDVETQYF

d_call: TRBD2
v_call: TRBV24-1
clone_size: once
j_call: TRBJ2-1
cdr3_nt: TGTGCCACCAGTCCCTTCCCGGGGGGGAGAGACAATGAGCAGTTCTTC
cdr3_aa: CATSPFPGGRDNEQFF

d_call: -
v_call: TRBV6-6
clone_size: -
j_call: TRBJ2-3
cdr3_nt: TGTGCCAGCAGCACGGGCCCAGCCCCAGATACGCAGTATTTT
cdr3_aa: CASSTGPAPDTQYF